Listed below are T cell receptor beta chains from one sample, sequenced in a study of shared clonotypes between healthy human individuals. TCRdb keeps only in-frame clones here, not all; method: immunoSEQ multiplex PCR. The data show some 600,000 clones, approximately 96% seen once. Sequencing was done on a sample of naive CD8+ T cells sorted from blood. The receptors originated from a woman in her 30s in good health. Both conserved end residues are part of each CDR3. D genes are given only for firm matches. Clone size, where shown, is once, few, many, or a class for clones that have expanded.

d_call j_call v_call clone_size cdr3_aa cdr3_nt
TRBD1 TRBJ2-7 TRBV5-4 . CASSPGAGTGSHEYEQYF TGTGCCAGCAGCCCTGGGGCCGGGACAGGGAGCCACGAGTACGAGCAGTACTTC
TRBD2 TRBJ2-3 TRBV9 . CASSAGTRTSDTQYF TGTGCCAGCAGCGCCGGGACTAGAACCTCAGATACGCAGTATTTT
. TRBJ2-4 TRBV5-8 . CASSGERGGKNIQYF TGTGCCAGCAGCGGGGAGAGGGGTGGCAAAAACATTCAGTACTTC
TRBD1 TRBJ1-4 TRBV15 . CATISGDRLNEKLFF TGTGCCACCATCAGTGGGGACAGACTTAATGAAAAACTGTTTTTT
. TRBJ1-1 TRBV9 . CASSVGGHTEAFF TGTGCCAGCAGCGTAGGCGGACACACTGAAGCTTTCTTT
. TRBJ2-7 TRBV1 . CTSSQDRGNEQYF TGCACCAGCAGCCAAGACAGGGGAAACGAGCAGTACTTC
. TRBJ1-3 TRBV9 . CASSVGDSGNTIYF TGTGCCAGCAGCGTAGGTGACTCTGGAAACACCATATATTTT
TRBD1 TRBJ2-7 TRBV5-1 . CASSFPGQLTVQTYEQYF TGCGCCAGCAGCTTCCCGGGACAGCTTACTGTCCAGACCTACGAGCAGTACTTC
TRBD1 TRBJ1-1 TRBV30 few CAWEEGAGGAEAFF TGTGCCTGGGAGGAGGGGGCTGGAGGGGCTGAAGCTTTCTTT
. TRBJ1-1 TRBV27 . CASSLRGTIAEAFF TGTGCCAGCAGTTTAAGGGGGACAATCGCTGAAGCTTTCTTT
TRBD2 TRBJ2-3 TRBV10-2 . CASSEFTRERSDTQYF TGCGCCAGCAGTGAGTTTACGCGGGAGCGATCAGATACGCAGTATTTT
TRBD2 TRBJ2-7 TRBV29-1 . CSVEGLAHGLNYEQYF TGCAGCGTTGAGGGACTAGCGCACGGTCTAAACTACGAGCAGTACTTC
TRBD1 TRBJ2-4 TRBV7-3 once CASSPNRRTGEDKNIQYF TGTGCCAGCAGCCCGAACCGGCGGACAGGGGAGGACAAAAACATTCAGTACTTC
TRBD2 TRBJ2-1 TRBV7-9 . CASSTELAGGIQQFF TGTGCCAGCAGCACCGAACTAGCGGGAGGAATTCAGCAGTTCTTC
TRBD2 TRBJ2-1 TRBV29-1 few CSLAGAANEQFF TGCAGTCTAGCGGGAGCAGCAAATGAGCAGTTCTTC
. TRBJ1-5 TRBV2 . CASSEILGNQPQHF TGTGCCAGCAGTGAGATACTTGGCAATCAGCCCCAGCATTTT
TRBD1 TRBJ2-7 TRBV27 . CASSWGTGGSYEQYF TGTGCCAGCAGTTGGGGGACAGGGGGATCCTACGAGCAGTACTTC
. TRBJ2-7 TRBV5-6 . CASSGNPSYEQYF TGTGCCAGCAGCGGGAACCCCTCCTACGAGCAGTACTTC
. TRBJ2-7 TRBV19 . CASSIETGRSYEQYF TGTGCCAGTAGTATAGAAACGGGAAGATCCTACGAGCAGTACTTC
. TRBJ2-1 TRBV20-1 . CSARPANEQFF TGCAGTGCTAGGCCGGCTAATGAGCAGTTCTTC
. TRBJ1-4 TRBV28 . CASSPTGGNEKLFF TGTGCCAGCAGTCCCACAGGCGGTAATGAAAAACTGTTTTTT
. TRBJ1-4 TRBV7-9 . CASSLTANEKLFF TGTGCCAGCAGCTTAACAGCGAATGAAAAACTGTTTTTT
. TRBJ2-5 TRBV7-3 . CASSPPGSNQETQYF TGTGCCAGCAGCCCCCCCGGAAGCAATCAAGAGACCCAGTACTTC
TRBD1 TRBJ2-7 TRBV27 . CASTKIQGASYEQYF TGTGCCAGCACTAAGATACAGGGGGCCTCCTACGAGCAGTACTTC
TRBD2 TRBJ2-7 TRBV2 . CASSEALRELVF TGTGCCAGCAGTGAAGCTTTGCGGGAGTTGGTTTTC
TRBD2 TRBJ2-1 TRBV5-1 . CASSVTSGWTYNEQFF TGCGCCAGCAGCGTGACTAGCGGGTGGACCTACAATGAGCAGTTCTTC
. TRBJ2-2 TRBV28 . CASSFVQGITGELFF TGTGCCAGCAGTTTCGTGCAGGGGATTACCGGGGAGCTGTTTTTT
TRBD2 TRBJ2-1 TRBV7-9 . CASSSTSSGEQFF TGTGCCAGCAGCTCGACTAGCAGCGGTGAGCAGTTCTTC
. TRBJ2-3 TRBV5-4 . CASSASWGTQYF TGTGCCAGCAGCGCCTCGTGGGGTACGCAGTATTTT
TRBD1 TRBJ2-2 TRBV27 . CASSPGTGLELFF TGTGCCAGCAGTCCCGGGACAGGGTTGGAGCTGTTTTTT
. TRBJ2-1 TRBV4-1 once CASSQVGQRLGEQFF TGCGCCAGCAGCCAAGTAGGACAGCGTCTGGGTGAGCAGTTCTTC
TRBD2 TRBJ2-7 TRBV9 once CASSGTGGPGEQYF TGTGCCAGCAGCGGAACGGGAGGGCCGGGCGAGCAGTACTTC
. TRBJ2-3 TRBV6-1 . CASSDVLSKADTQYF TGTGCCAGCAGTGACGTCCTTAGCAAAGCAGATACGCAGTATTTT
. TRBJ2-1 TRBV14 . CASSQETKIYNEQFF TGTGCCAGCAGCCAAGAGACTAAGATCTACAATGAGCAGTTCTTC
. TRBJ2-5 TRBV28 . CASSPTLGQETQYF TGTGCCAGCAGTCCCACACTAGGGCAAGAGACCCAGTACTTC
TRBD2 TRBJ2-3 TRBV6-5 . CASSGTGGSTDTQYF TGTGCCAGCAGCGGCACGGGAGGTAGCACAGATACGCAGTATTTT
TRBD1 TRBJ2-7 TRBV19 once CASSIIADRGQEEQYF TGTGCCAGTAGTATAATAGCCGACAGGGGGCAAGAGGAGCAGTACTTC
. TRBJ2-2 TRBV27 . CASSPGLNTGELFF TGTGCCAGCAGCCCGGGACTTAACACCGGGGAGCTGTTTTTT
. TRBJ2-2 TRBV27 . CASSFVRGGGELFF TGTGCCAGCAGTTTTGTTAGGGGCGGCGGGGAGCTGTTTTTT
. TRBJ2-1 TRBV7-2 . CASSLRVRQFF TGTGCCAGCAGCTTACGGGTTAGGCAGTTCTTC
. TRBJ2-7 TRBV4-1 . CASSQGDEQYF TGCGCCAGCAGCCAAGGGGACGAGCAGTACTTC
. TRBJ1-1 TRBV9 . CASMGAGEAFF TGTGCCAGCATGGGGGCCGGTGAAGCTTTCTTT